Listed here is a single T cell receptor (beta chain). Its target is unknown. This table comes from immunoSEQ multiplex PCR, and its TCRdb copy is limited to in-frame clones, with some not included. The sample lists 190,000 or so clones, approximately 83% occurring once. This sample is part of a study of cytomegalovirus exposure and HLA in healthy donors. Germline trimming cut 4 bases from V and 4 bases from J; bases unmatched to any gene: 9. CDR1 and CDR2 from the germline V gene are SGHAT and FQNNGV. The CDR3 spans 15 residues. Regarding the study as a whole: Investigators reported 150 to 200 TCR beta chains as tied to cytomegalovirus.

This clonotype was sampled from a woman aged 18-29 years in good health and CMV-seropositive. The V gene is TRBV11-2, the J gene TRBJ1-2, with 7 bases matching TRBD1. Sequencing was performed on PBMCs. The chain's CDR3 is CASSSRIQGTYGYTF. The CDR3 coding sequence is TGTGCCAGCAGCTCGAGGATACAGGGGACCTATGGCTACACCTTC.